This TCR beta chain was identified in a study of patients and donors after allogeneic stem cell transplantation. J gave up 3 bases and V 5 bases, and 7 bases lay outside the gene matches. Germline-derived CDR1 and CDR2 are LNHDA and SQIVND (reference sequence). There are 14 residues in the CDR3. TCRdb reanalysed the RT-PCR reads using MiXCR and keeps one entry per CDR3 protein. The table has 200,000 to 250,000 distinct CDR3 sequences, 35% to 45% seen once. The genes are TRBV19 and TRBJ2-7; 7 positions match TRBD1. The sequence was obtained from a human donor who was either an allogeneic HSCT recipient or a stem cell or donor lymphocyte infusion donor (not recorded which). It is not recorded whose cells these are; they may come from a transplant donor. The sample consisted of blood, either unsorted or a sorted T cell fraction (not recorded which). CDR3 loop: CASSSGTVSYEQYF. The CDR3 DNA follows: TGTGCCAGTAGTTCCGGGACAGTAAGCTACGAGCAGTACTTC.